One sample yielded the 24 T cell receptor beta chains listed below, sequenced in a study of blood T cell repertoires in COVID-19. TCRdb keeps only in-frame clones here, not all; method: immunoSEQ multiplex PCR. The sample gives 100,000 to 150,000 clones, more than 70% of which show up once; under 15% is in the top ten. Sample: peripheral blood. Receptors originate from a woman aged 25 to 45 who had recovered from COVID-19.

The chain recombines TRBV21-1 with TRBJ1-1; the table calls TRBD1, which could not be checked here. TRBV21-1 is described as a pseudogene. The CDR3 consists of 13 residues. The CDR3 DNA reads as TGTGCCAGCAGCTCGCCCAGGGTAAAGGAAGCTTTCTTT. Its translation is CASSSPRVKEAFF.

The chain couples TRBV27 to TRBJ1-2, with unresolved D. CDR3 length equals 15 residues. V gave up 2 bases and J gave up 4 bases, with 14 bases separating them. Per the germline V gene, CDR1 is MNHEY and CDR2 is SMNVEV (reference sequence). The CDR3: CASSLDGLAGYGYTF. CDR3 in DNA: TGTGCCAGCAGTTTAGACGGACTGGCCGGCTATGGCTACACCTTC.

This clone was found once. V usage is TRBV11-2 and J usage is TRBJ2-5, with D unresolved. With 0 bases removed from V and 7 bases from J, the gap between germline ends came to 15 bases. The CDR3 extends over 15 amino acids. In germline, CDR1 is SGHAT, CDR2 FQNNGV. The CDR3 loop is CASSLDNAPPRTQYF. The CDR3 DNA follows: TGTGCCAGCAGCTTAGACAATGCACCTCCCAGGACCCAGTACTTC.

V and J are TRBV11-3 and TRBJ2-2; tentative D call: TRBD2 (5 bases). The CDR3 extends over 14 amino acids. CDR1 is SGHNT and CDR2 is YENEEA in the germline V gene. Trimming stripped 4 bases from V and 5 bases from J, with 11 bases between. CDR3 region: CASSSGRETGELFF. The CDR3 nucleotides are TGTGCCAGCAGCTCTGGCCGGGAAACCGGGGAGCTGTTTTTT. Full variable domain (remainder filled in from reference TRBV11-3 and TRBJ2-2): EAGVVQSPRYKIIEKKQPVAFWCNPISGHNTLYWYLQNLGQGPELLIRYENEEAVDDSQLPKDRFSAERLKGVDSTLKIQPAELGDSAVYLCASSSGRETGELFFGEGSRLTVL.

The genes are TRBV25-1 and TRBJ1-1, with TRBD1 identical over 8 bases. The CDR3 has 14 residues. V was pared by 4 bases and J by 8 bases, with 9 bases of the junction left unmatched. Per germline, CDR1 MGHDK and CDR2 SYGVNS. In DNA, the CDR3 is TGTGCCAGCAGTGTCTCCCGGGACAGGCAAGAAGCTTTCTTT. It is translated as CASSVSRDRQEAFF.

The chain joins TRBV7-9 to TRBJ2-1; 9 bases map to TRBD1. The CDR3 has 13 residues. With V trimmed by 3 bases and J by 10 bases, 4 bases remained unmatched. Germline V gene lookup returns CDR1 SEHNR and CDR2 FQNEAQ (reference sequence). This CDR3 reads CASSLTGTGEQFF. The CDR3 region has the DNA TGTGCCAGCAGCTTGACCGGGACAGGGGAGCAGTTCTTC.

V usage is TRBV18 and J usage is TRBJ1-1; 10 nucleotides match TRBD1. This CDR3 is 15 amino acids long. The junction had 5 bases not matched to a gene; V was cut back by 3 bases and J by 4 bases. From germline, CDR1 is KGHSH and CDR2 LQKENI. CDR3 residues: CASSPAGQGSTEAFF. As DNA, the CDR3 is TGTGCCAGCTCACCTGCGGGACAGGGGTCCACTGAAGCTTTCTTT.

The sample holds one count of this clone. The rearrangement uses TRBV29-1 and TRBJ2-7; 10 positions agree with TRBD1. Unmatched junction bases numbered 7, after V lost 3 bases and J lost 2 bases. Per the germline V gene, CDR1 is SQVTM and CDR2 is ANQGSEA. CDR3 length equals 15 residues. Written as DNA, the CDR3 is TGCAGCGTTGAGGGACAGGGGAACCCTGCCTACGAGCAGTACTTC. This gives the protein CSVEGQGNPAYEQYF.

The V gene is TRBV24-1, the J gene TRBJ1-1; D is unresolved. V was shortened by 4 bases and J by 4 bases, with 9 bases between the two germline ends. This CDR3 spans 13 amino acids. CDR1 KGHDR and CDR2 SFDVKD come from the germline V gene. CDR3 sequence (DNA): TGTGCCACCAGTGACCGGGATCCCACTGAAGCTTTCTTT. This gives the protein CATSDRDPTEAFF.

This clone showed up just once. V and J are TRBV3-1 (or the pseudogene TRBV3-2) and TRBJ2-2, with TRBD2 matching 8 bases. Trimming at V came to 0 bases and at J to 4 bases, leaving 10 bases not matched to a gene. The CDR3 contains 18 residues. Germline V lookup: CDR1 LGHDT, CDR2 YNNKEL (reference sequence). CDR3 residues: CASSQEPGGGTFTGELFF. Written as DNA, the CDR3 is TGTGCCAGCAGCCAAGAACCGGGCGGGGGGACTTTCACCGGGGAGCTGTTTTTT.

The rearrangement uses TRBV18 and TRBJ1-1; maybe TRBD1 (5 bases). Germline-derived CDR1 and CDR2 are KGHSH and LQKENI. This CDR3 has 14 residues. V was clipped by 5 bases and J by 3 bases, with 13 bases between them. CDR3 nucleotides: TGTGCCAGCTCAGCGCAGGGTACGGACACTGAAGCTTTCTTT. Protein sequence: CASSAQGTDTEAFF.

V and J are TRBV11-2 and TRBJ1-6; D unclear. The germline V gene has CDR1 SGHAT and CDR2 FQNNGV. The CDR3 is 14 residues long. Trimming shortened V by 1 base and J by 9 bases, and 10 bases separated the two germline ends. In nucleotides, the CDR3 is TGTGCCAGCAGCTTAGGACTGGTTGGTTCACCCCTCCACTTT. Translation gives CASSLGLVGSPLHF.

CDR3 nucleotide sequence: TGTGCCAGCAGCTTAAGGGGAAACACTGAAGCTTTCTTT. This gives the protein CASSLRGNTEAFF. The chain couples TRBV7-6 to TRBJ1-1, with D possibly TRBD1 on 5 matching bases. This CDR3 is built from 13 residues. Germline CDR1 SGHVS, CDR2 FNYEAQ. The V gene lost 2 bases and the J gene lost 2 bases, with 6 bases spanning the gap.

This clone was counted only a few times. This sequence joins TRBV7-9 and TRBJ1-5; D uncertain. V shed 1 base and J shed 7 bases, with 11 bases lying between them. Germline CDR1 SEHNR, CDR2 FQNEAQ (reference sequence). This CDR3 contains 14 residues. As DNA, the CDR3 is TGTGCCAGCAGCTTAGGACCGGCGGAGCAGCCCCAGCATTTT. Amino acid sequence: CASSLGPAEQPQHF.

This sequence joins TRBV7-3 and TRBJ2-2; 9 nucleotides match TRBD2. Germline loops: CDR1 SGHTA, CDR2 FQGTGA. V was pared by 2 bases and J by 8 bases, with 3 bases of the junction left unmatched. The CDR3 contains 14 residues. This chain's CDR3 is CASSLLAGEGELFF. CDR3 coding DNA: TGTGCCAGCAGCTTATTAGCGGGAGAGGGGGAGCTGTTTTTT. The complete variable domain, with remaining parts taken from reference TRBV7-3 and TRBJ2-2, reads GAGVSQTPSNKVTEKGKYVELRCDPISGHTALYWYRQSLGQGPEFLIYFQGTGAADDSGLPNDRFFAVRPEGSVSTLKIQRTERGDSAVYLCASSLLAGEGELFFGEGSRLTVL.

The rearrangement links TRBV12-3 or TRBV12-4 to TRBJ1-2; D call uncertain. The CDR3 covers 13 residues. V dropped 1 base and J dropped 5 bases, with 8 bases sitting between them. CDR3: CASSLDSIYGYTF. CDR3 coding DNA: TGTGCCAGCAGTTTAGACAGTATTTATGGCTACACCTTC.

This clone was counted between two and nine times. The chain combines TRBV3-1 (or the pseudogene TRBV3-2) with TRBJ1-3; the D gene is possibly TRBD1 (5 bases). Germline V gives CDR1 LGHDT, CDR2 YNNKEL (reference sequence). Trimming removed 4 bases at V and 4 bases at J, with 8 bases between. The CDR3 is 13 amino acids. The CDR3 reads CASSPHRGNTIYF. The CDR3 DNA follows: TGTGCCAGCAGCCCCCACAGGGGAAACACCATATATTTT.

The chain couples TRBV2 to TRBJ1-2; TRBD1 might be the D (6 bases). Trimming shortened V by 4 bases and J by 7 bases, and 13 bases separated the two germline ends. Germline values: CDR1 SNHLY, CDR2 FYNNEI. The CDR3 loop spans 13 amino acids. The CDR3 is CASSATGPLGYTF. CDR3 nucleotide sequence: TGTGCCAGCAGTGCGACAGGTCCACTTGGCTACACCTTC.

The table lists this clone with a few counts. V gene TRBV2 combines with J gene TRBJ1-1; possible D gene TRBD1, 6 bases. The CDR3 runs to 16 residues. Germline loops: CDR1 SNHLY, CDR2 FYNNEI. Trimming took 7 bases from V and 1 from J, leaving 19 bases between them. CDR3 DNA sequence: TGTGCCAGCACCCCCCAACAGGGATCAGGGAACACTGAAGCTTTCTTT. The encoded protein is CASTPQQGSGNTEAFF.

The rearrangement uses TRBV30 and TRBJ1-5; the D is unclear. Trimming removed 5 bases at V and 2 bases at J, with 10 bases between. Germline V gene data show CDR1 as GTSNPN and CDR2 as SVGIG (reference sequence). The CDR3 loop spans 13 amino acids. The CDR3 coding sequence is TGTGCCTGGGATCAAGCTCGCAATCAGCCCCAGCATTTT. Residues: CAWDQARNQPQHF. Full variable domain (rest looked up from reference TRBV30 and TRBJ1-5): SQTIHQWPATLVQPVGSPLSLECTVEGTSNPNLYWYRQAAGRGLQLLFYSVGIGQISSEVPQNLSASRPQDRQFILSSKKLLLSDSGFYLCAWDQARNQPQHFGDGTRLSIL.

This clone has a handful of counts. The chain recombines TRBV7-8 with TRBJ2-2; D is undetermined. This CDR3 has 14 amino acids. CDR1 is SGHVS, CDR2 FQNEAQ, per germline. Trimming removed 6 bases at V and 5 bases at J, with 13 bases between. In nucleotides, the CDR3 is TGTGCCAGCAGTCGAACGGTCCAAACCGGGGAGCTGTTTTTT. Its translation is CASSRTVQTGELFF.

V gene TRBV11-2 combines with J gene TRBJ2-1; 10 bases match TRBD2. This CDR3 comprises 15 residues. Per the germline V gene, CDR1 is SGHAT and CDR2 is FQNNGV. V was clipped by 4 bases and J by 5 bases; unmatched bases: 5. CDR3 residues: CASSSLAGKDNEQFF. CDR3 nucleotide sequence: TGTGCCAGCAGCTCACTAGCGGGGAAGGACAATGAGCAGTTCTTC.

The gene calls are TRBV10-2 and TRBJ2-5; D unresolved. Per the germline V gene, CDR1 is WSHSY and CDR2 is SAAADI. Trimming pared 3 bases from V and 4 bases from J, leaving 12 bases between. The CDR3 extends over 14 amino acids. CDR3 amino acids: CASSDPARGETQYF. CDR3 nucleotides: TGCGCCAGCAGTGACCCGGCCCGCGGAGAGACCCAGTACTTC.

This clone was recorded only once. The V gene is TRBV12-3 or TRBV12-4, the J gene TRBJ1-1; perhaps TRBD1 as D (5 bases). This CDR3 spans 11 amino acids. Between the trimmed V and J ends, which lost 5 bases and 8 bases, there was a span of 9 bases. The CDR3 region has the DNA TGTGCCAGCAGTAGACGGGGGGAAGCTTTCTTT. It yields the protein CASSRRGEAFF.